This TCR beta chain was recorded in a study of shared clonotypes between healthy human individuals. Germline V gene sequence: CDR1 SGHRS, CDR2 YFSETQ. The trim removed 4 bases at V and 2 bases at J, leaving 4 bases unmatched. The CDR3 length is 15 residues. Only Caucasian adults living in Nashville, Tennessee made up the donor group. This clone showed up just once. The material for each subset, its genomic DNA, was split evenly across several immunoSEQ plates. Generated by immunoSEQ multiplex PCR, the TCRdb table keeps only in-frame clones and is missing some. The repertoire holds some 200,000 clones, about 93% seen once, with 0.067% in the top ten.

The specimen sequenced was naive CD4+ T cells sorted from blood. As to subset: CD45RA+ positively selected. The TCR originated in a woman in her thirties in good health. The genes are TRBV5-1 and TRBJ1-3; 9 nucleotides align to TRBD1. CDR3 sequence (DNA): TGCGCCAGCAGCAAGACAGGGGGAACTGGAAACACCATATATTTT. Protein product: CASSKTGGTGNTIYF.